Following are 19 T cell receptor beta chains from one sample sequenced in a study of blood T cell repertoires in COVID-19. The data were produced by immunoSEQ multiplex PCR, yet TCRdb's version contains in-frame clones alone and is incomplete. This table has fewer than 300,000 clones, about 87% appearing once. The sequencing input was peripheral blood. The receptor set was obtained from a woman aged 35 to 49 who had recovered from COVID-19.

V usage is TRBV6-1 and J usage is TRBJ1-1; D is uncertain. V was trimmed by 0 bases and J by 11 bases, leaving 13 bases between them. The CDR3 has 13 residues. The V gene's germline CDR1 is MNHNS and CDR2 SASEGT. The CDR3 bases are TGTGCCAGCAGTGAAGCGTGGCTCCCGATCGCTTTCTTT. It translates to CASSEAWLPIAFF.

V and J are TRBV5-1 and TRBJ1-1, with D tentatively TRBD1 (6 bases). Germline assignment: CDR1 SGHRS and CDR2 YFSETQ. CDR3 length: 12 amino acids. The V and J ends lost 7 bases and 4 bases respectively, with 11 bases between them. CDR3: CASRTGLTEAFF. In nucleotides, the CDR3 is TGCGCCAGCCGAACAGGGCTCACTGAAGCTTTCTTT.

The chain joins TRBV6-6 to TRBJ2-5; possible D gene TRBD1, 6 bases. Germline values: CDR1 MNHNY, CDR2 SVGAGI (reference sequence). The CDR3 contains 14 residues. V lost 6 bases and J lost 2, with 13 bases in between. This CDR3 reads CASSPQGRQETQYF. The CDR3 DNA sequence: TGTGCCAGCAGCCCACAGGGCAGACAAGAGACCCAGTACTTC.

Only one count was recorded for this clone. The rearrangement links TRBV6-5 to TRBJ1-1; 9 bases match TRBD1. The V gene end was trimmed by 4 bases and the J gene end by 10 bases; junction bases not matched to a gene: 7. This CDR3 is 13 amino acids long. Germline CDR1 reads MNHEY; CDR2 reads SVGAGI. This CDR3 is CASSSGTGWGAFF. The CDR3, as DNA: TGTGCCAGCAGTTCTGGGACAGGGTGGGGAGCTTTCTTT.

This chain links TRBV13 with TRBJ2-3, with 11 bases matching TRBD2. The germline gives CDR1 PRHDT, CDR2 FYEKMQ (reference sequence). J was trimmed by 0 bases and V by 3 bases; bases with no gene match: 2. The length of the CDR3 is 16 residues. The CDR3 bases are TGTGCCAGCAGCTTGAGACTAGCGGGGAGCACAGATACGCAGTATTTT. It codes for CASSLRLAGSTDTQYF.

The gene calls are TRBV5-6 and TRBJ2-5; TRBD1 aligns across 7 bases. This CDR3 is 12 amino acids long. With V trimmed by 5 bases and J by 4 bases, 2 bases remained unmatched. Per germline, CDR1 SGHDT and CDR2 YYEEEE. The CDR3 spells CASSRDRETQYF. In nucleotides, the CDR3 is TGTGCCAGCAGTAGGGACAGAGAGACCCAGTACTTC.

The V and J genes are TRBV5-1 and TRBJ2-2, with 7 nucleotides matching TRBD1. V dropped 4 bases and J dropped 11; count of bases not matched to a gene: 14. This CDR3 has 15 residues. Germline V gene data show CDR1 as SGHRS and CDR2 as YFSETQ. In DNA, the CDR3 is TGCGCCAGCAGCCCTAACCAGGGGGTTGACTTAGAGCTGTTTTTT. It translates to CASSPNQGVDLELFF.

The chain recombines TRBV18 with TRBJ2-7; D call uncertain. From germline, CDR1 is KGHSH and CDR2 LQKENI. V was clipped by 2 bases and J by 1 base, with 9 bases between them. The length of the CDR3 is 14 residues. The CDR3 here is CASSPLQESYEQYF. In DNA form, the CDR3 reads TGTGCCAGCTCACCATTGCAGGAATCCTACGAGCAGTACTTC. The whole variable domain, filled in from reference TRBV18 and TRBJ2-7, reads NAGVMQNPRHLVRRRGQEARLRCSPMKGHSHVYWYRQLPEEGLKFMVYLQKENIIDESGMPKERFSAEFPKEGPSILRIQQVVRGDSAAYFCASSPLQESYEQYFGPGTRLTVT.

The chain links TRBV9 to TRBJ2-7; possible D gene TRBD2, 6 bases. CDR1 is SGDLS and CDR2 is YYNGEE in the germline V gene. The CDR3 runs 14 residues. V was clipped by 0 bases and J by 2 bases, with 9 bases between them. The CDR3 nucleotides are TGTGCCAGCAGCGTAGATGAGCGGGCCTACGAGCAGTACTTC. Protein product: CASSVDERAYEQYF. The full variable domain, with the rest looked up from reference TRBV9 and TRBJ2-7, is DSGVTQTPKHLITATGQRVTLRCSPRSGDLSVYWYQQSLDQGLQFLIQYYNGEERAKGNILERFSAQQFPDLHSELNLSSLELGDSALYFCASSVDERAYEQYFGPGTRLTVT.

The chain has TRBV5-6 and TRBJ2-1; D is undetermined. Germline V lookup: CDR1 SGHDT, CDR2 YYEEEE. V lost 4 bases to trimming and J lost 2 bases, with 7 bases between them. The CDR3 runs 13 residues. CDR3 nucleotides: TGTGCCAGCAGCCTCTGGCCCTACAATGAGCAGTTCTTC. Protein product: CASSLWPYNEQFF.

The chain employs TRBV7-9 and TRBJ1-1; D call uncertain. The CDR3 has 13 amino acids. Trimming left V 5 bases short and J 1 base short, with 8 bases between. In germline, CDR1 is SEHNR, CDR2 FQNEAQ (reference sequence). CDR3 protein: CASSPRQNTEAFF. DNA for the CDR3: TGTGCCAGCAGCCCCAGACAGAACACTGAAGCTTTCTTT.

V and J are TRBV15 and TRBJ2-7, with 10 positions matching TRBD1. Trimming cost V 0 bases and J 4 bases; bases outside gene matches: 6. CDR3 length: 16 amino acids. CDR1 is LNHNV and CDR2 is YYDKDF in the germline V gene (reference sequence). DNA for the CDR3: TGTGCCACCAGCAGAGACCGGACAGGGGGGGATTACGAGCAGTACTTC. Protein sequence: CATSRDRTGGDYEQYF.

The CDR3 nucleotides are TGTGCCAGCAGTTTCCAGGGTGTGGAGACCCAGTACTTC. Its translation is CASSFQGVETQYF. J is TRBJ2-5 and V is TRBV28, with a weak D call TRBD1 (5 bases). The germline V gene has CDR1 MDHEN and CDR2 SYDVKM. V gave up 3 bases and J gave up 5 bases, with 10 bases separating them. CDR3 length: 13 amino acids.

The rearrangement uses TRBV27 and TRBJ2-7; D is unclear. The germline gives CDR1 MNHEY, CDR2 SMNVEV (reference sequence). V lost 0 bases to trimming and J lost 5 bases, with 17 bases between them. CDR3 size: 16 residues. This chain's CDR3 is CASSLSVGSLAHEQYF. In DNA, the CDR3 is TGTGCCAGCAGTTTATCGGTCGGGTCGCTGGCCCACGAGCAGTACTTC.

The J gene is TRBJ2-1, the V gene TRBV9, with TRBD1 identical over 10 bases. There are 12 residues in the CDR3. Germline assignment: CDR1 SGDLS and CDR2 YYNGEE. The CDR3 sequence is CASGTGVYEQFF. The CDR3 nucleotides read TGTGCTAGCGGGACAGGGGTCTATGAGCAGTTCTTC.

This chain uses TRBV3-1 (or the pseudogene TRBV3-2) with TRBJ1-1; 7 bases map to TRBD1. There are 21 residues in the CDR3. Losses at the gene ends were 0 bases for V and 1 base for J; bases not matched to a gene: 20. Germline CDR1 is LGHDT and CDR2 is YNNKEL (reference sequence). The CDR3 bases are TGTGCCAGCAGCCAAGAAGGGGGGATCCGTATTTACAGGGGACCGAACACTGAAGCTTTCTTT. Its translation is CASSQEGGIRIYRGPNTEAFF.

This chain links TRBV13 with TRBJ1-1; tentative D call: TRBD1 (6 bases). V lost 5 bases, J lost 3 bases, and 10 bases lay in between. The germline V gene has CDR1 PRHDT and CDR2 FYEKMQ (reference sequence). This CDR3 has 13 residues. CDR3 residues: CASSITGYTEAFF. CDR3 bases: TGTGCCAGCAGCATAACAGGGTACACTGAAGCTTTCTTT.

This chain joins TRBV20-1 and TRBJ1-5, with 8 bases fitting TRBD1. Trimming took 4 bases from V and 7 from J; bases not matched to a gene: 6. Germline V gene lookup returns CDR1 DFQATT and CDR2 SNEGSKA (reference sequence). This CDR3 spans 13 amino acids. The chain's CDR3 is CSANDRGGQPQHF. CDR3 bases: TGCAGTGCTAATGACAGGGGCGGGCAGCCCCAGCATTTT.

The chain carries TRBV9 and TRBJ2-1, with 8 bases aligning to TRBD2. Germline V gene sequence: CDR1 SGDLS, CDR2 YYNGEE. The CDR3 sequence is 14 residues long. The V and J ends lost 3 bases and 6 bases, in that order; junction bases with no gene match: 5. DNA for the CDR3: TGTGCCAGCAGCGGGGGTAGCGGGGCCAATGAGCAGTTCTTC. Translated, it gives CASSGGSGANEQFF.